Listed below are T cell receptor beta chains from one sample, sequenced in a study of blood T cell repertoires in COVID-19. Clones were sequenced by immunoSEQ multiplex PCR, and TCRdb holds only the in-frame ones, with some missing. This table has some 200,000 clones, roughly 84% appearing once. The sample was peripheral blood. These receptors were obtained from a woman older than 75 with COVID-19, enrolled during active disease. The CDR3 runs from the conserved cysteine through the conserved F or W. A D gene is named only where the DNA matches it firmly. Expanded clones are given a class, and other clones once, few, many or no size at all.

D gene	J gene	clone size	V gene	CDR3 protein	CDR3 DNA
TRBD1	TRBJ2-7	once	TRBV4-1	CASSQDRGQGYEQYF	TGCGCCAGCAGCCAAGATCGAGGACAGGGCTACGAGCAGTACTTC
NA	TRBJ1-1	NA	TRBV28	CASSSTGFMNTEAFF	TGTGCCAGCAGTTCAACAGGGTTTATGAACACTGAAGCTTTCTTT
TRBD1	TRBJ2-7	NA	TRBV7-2	CASSTTGTGNYEQYF	TGTGCCAGCAGCACCACCGGGACAGGCAACTACGAGCAGTACTTC
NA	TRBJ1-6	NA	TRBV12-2	CASRRLERGNSPLHF	TGTGCAAGTCGCCGCTTAGAAAGGGGTAATTCACCCCTCCACTTT
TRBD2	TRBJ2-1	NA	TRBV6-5	CASSFRTSGAYNEQFF	TGTGCCAGCAGTTTCCGGACTAGCGGGGCCTACAATGAGCAGTTCTTC
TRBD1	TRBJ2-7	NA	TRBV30	CAWELGGQGYEQYF	TGTGCCTGGGAACTAGGGGGACAGGGGTACGAGCAGTACTTC
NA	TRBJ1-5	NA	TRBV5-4	CASSRGWGPNQPQHF	TGTGCCAGCAGTCGGGGATGGGGGCCCAATCAGCCCCAGCATTTT
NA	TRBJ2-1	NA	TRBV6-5	CGTIQYSYNEQFF	TGTGGGACAATACAGTACTCCTACAATGAGCAGTTCTTC
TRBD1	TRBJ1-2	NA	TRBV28	CASRQDRDYGYTF	TGTGCCAGCAGACAGGACAGGGATTATGGCTACACCTTC
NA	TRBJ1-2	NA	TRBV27	CASSSLEGYGYTF	TGTGCCAGCAGTTCTTTAGAGGGTTATGGCTACACCTTC
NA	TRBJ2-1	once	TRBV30	CAWSVSGAEQFF	TGTGCCTGGAGTGTGAGTGGGGCTGAGCAGTTCTTC
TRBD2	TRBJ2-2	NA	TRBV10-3	CAISDLAANTGELFF	TGTGCCATCAGTGATCTAGCGGCAAACACCGGGGAGCTGTTTTTT
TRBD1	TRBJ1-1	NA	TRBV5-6	CASSHGGTGDTEAFF	TGTGCCAGCAGCCATGGAGGGACAGGGGACACTGAAGCTTTCTTT
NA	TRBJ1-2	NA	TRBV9	CASSPTNYRTYGYTF	TGTGCCAGCAGCCCCACCAATTACAGGACCTATGGCTACACCTTC
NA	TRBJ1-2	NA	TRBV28	CASSFGGLDYGYTF	TGTGCCAGCAGTTTCGGGGGGTTGGACTATGGCTACACCTTC
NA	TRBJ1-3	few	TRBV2	CALAGWKSSGNTIYF	TGTGCCCTAGCAGGTTGGAAGTCCTCTGGAAACACCATATATTTT
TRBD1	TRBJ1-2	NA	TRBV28	CASRRQGVDYGYTF	TGTGCCAGCAGGAGACAGGGGGTAGACTATGGCTACACCTTC
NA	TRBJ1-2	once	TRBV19	CASSISTGGYTF	TGTGCCAGTAGTATAAGCACAGGTGGCTACACCTTC
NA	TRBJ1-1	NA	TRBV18	CASSPSGNTEAFF	TGTGCCAGTTCACCATCGGGGAACACTGAAGCTTTCTTT
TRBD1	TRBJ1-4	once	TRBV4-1	CASSRTGTGNEKLFF	TGCGCCAGCAGCCGAACCGGGACAGGAAACGAAAAACTGTTTTTT
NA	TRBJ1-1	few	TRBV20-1	CSESGNTEAFF	TGCAGTGAGTCAGGGAACACTGAAGCTTTCTTT
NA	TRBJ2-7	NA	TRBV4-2	CASSQDLGVEQYF	TGTGCCAGCAGCCAAGATCTAGGGGTCGAGCAGTACTTC
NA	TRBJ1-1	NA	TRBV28	CASSLTGLNTEAFF	TGTGCCAGCAGTTTGACAGGTCTGAACACTGAAGCTTTCTTT
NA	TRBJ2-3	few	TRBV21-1	CASTPRPSGSTDTQYF	TGTGCCAGCACTCCGAGGCCTAGCGGCAGCACAGATACGCAGTATTTT